The T cell receptor (beta chain) described here comes from a study of metastatic and nonmetastatic thyroid tumors. Treatment of any kind had been given to no patient before thyroid surgery. Trimming cost V 6 bases and J 3 bases; bases outside gene matches: 6. The germline gives CDR1 DFQATT, CDR2 SNEGSKA (reference sequence). The CDR3 extends over 14 amino acids. This clone was detected a few times. TCRdb re-called the PCR reads via MiXCR. This sample yields about 15,000 clones, of which 3% to 4% are seen a single time; about 22% belongs to the top ten. The chain links TRBV20-1 to TRBJ1-2; TRBD1 matches at 11 bases. This receptor was taken from a female donor with papillary thyroid cancer or a benign thyroid nodule (not recorded which). Some clones in this sample may be carry-over from other donors' samples. Material: tumor tissue. In nucleotides, the CDR3 is TGCAGTGCACCGGGACAGGGGGATTACTATGGCTACACCTTC. This sequence encodes CSAPGQGDYYGYTF.